Presented here are 25 T cell receptor beta chains from one specimen sequenced in a study of OX40 agonist ivuxolimab in advanced cancers. Profiling relied on immunoSEQ multiplex PCR, and the TCRdb table lists in-frame clones only, not all of them. The sample contains 77,000 or so clones, around nine tenths of which appear only once. Source: CD4+ or CD8+ T cells sorted from blood, taken in a trial of the OX40 agonist ivuxolimab. Every receptor here comes from an adult with an advanced solid tumor such as melanoma, head and neck, liver or kidney cancer.

Regarding this clone: An end of the junction differs from the germline gene, which may be a read error. The V call is TRBV6-5, the J call TRBJ1-4, with D possibly being TRBD1 (5 bases). The CDR3 sequence is 11 residues long. Germline V lookup: CDR1 MNHEY, CDR2 SVGAGI. The CDR3 here is CASSTTVGLVF. The CDR3 DNA follows: TGTGCCAGCAGTACGACAGTAGGGCTAGTTTTT.

The rearrangement uses TRBV6-1 and TRBJ1-5, with D perhaps matching TRBD1 (6 bases). V was cut by 6 bases and J by 10 bases, with 16 bases left in between. The V gene's germline CDR1 is MNHNS and CDR2 SASEGT. This CDR3 has 13 residues. CDR3 protein: CASSPTGSQPQHF. CDR3 sequence (DNA): TGTGCCAGCAGCCCGACAGGTTCCCAACCCCAGCATTTT.

The CDR3 DNA follows: TGTGCCACTACTGAAAAAAACGGACAGGGATATCAGCCCCAGCATTTT. This gives the protein CATTEKNGQGYQPQHF. The chain couples TRBV19 to TRBJ1-5, with TRBD1 matching over 8 bases. Trimming cost V 10 bases and J 5 bases; bases outside gene matches: 16. Looked up from germline, CDR1 is LNHDA and CDR2 is SQIVND (reference sequence). This CDR3 comprises 16 residues.

The chain links TRBV19 to TRBJ2-1; D unclear. This CDR3 is 14 amino acids long. Trimming left V 10 bases short and J 8 bases short, with 21 bases between. Germline CDR1 and CDR2: LNHDA and SQIVND (reference sequence). The CDR3 protein is CATSATLLRHEQFF. The CDR3 bases are TGTGCCACCTCGGCCACACTACTGAGGCATGAGCAGTTCTTC.

This chain joins TRBV27 and TRBJ1-6; 9 bases are a match to TRBD1. Looked up from germline, CDR1 is MNHEY and CDR2 is SMNVEV (reference sequence). V shed 3 bases, J shed 1 base, and the junction held 7 bases outside the gene matches. CDR3 size: 18 residues. CDR3 sequence: CASSLTGGSRSYNSPLHF. The CDR3 DNA follows: TGTGCCAGCAGTTTGACAGGGGGGTCACGGTCCTATAATTCACCCCTCCACTTT.

The rearrangement uses TRBV5-1 and TRBJ1-3; unclear D gene. The germline V and J ends were trimmed by 1 base and 0 bases, with 8 bases remaining between them. The CDR3 is 15 amino acids. The germline gives CDR1 SGHRS, CDR2 YFSETQ. The CDR3 loop reads CASSLSRDSGNTIYF. CDR3 sequence (DNA): TGCGCCAGCAGCTTGAGCAGAGACTCTGGAAACACCATATATTTT.

V usage is TRBV6-5 and J usage is TRBJ1-5; TRBD1 aligns across 7 bases. Germline lookup yields CDR1 MNHEY and CDR2 SVGAGI. The CDR3 totals 15 residues. V shed 5 bases, J shed 0 bases, and the junction held 4 bases outside the gene matches. The CDR3 loop is CASSPGQNSNQPQHF. CDR3 nucleotides: TGTGCCAGCAGTCCGGGACAGAATAGCAATCAGCCCCAGCATTTT.

The genes are TRBV28 and TRBJ1-4, with D perhaps matching TRBD1 (5 bases). V lost 11 bases to trimming and J lost 7 bases, with 11 bases between them. The germline CDR1 and CDR2 sequences are MDHEN and SYDVKM. The CDR3 loop spans 11 amino acids. CDR3 nucleotides: TGTGCCCTAGGGGTCGGTGAAAAACTGTTTTTT. Translation: CALGVGEKLFF.

The gene calls are TRBV19 and TRBJ2-7; 9 nucleotides agree with TRBD1. J lost 5 bases, V lost 3 bases, and 8 bases had no gene match. Germline V lookup: CDR1 LNHDA, CDR2 SQIVND (reference sequence). The CDR3 covers 15 residues. CDR3 nucleotide sequence: TGTGCCAGTAGTATGGGGGGACAGGGAAGGAACGAGCAGTACTTC. This gives the protein CASSMGGQGRNEQYF.

The chain employs TRBV28 and TRBJ1-4, with D possibly matching TRBD1 (6 bases). The CDR3 extends over 16 amino acids. Germline V gene data show CDR1 as MDHEN and CDR2 as SYDVKM. V was pared by 2 bases and J by 10 bases, with 20 bases between. The CDR3 nucleotides are TGTGCCAGCAGTTTAACAGGGACTAACGGGGGCGGAAAACTGTTTTTT. It translates to CASSLTGTNGGGKLFF.

The chain carries TRBV7-3 and TRBJ2-2, with 7 bases identical to TRBD1. Germline CDR1 reads SGHTA; CDR2 reads FQGTGA. The CDR3 has 15 amino acids. V shed 4 bases, J shed 2 bases, and the junction held 4 bases outside the gene matches. DNA of the CDR3: TGTGCCAGCAGCTCCGGGACAGTCAACACCGGGGAGCTGTTTTTT. Encoded protein: CASSSGTVNTGELFF.

This clone was seen once. The gene calls are TRBV6-5 and TRBJ1-2; no firm D call. Trimming pared 4 bases from V and 4 bases from J, leaving 16 bases between. The CDR3 runs to 15 residues. CDR1 and CDR2 (germline): MNHEY, SVGAGI. The CDR3 coding sequence is TGTGCCAGCAGTTCCTACACCGGCAAGCTCTATGGCTACACCTTC. Its translation is CASSSYTGKLYGYTF.

CDR3 sequence (DNA): TGTGCCAGCAGCCTCAGACAGGCTTCGAACACCGGGGAGCTGTTTTTT. It codes for CASSLRQASNTGELFF. This chain uses TRBV7-9 with TRBJ2-2; D is possibly TRBD1 (6 bases). V lost 5 bases to trimming and J lost 0 bases, with 13 bases between them. Germline V gives CDR1 SEHNR, CDR2 FQNEAQ (reference sequence). The CDR3 is made up of 16 amino acids.

The V call is TRBV11-1, the J call TRBJ2-3; no clear D. Germline lookup yields CDR1 SGHAT and CDR2 FQDESV (reference sequence). The CDR3 runs 14 residues. The ends were cut back, 5 bases at V and 0 bases at J, with 9 bases in the middle. The DNA for the CDR3 is TGTGCCAGCAGCGATTCCCGTAGCACAGATACGCAGTATTTT. Translating it yields CASSDSRSTDTQYF.

The CDR3 loop is CASSISSGTSYEQYF. The CDR3 region has the DNA TGTGCCAGTAGTATATCTAGCGGGACGTCCTACGAGCAGTACTTC. The chain couples TRBV19 to TRBJ2-7; 9 bases fit TRBD2. The germline V gene has CDR1 LNHDA and CDR2 SQIVND (reference sequence). This CDR3 contains 15 residues. The junction had 3 bases not matched to a gene; V was cut back by 2 bases and J by 1 base.

V and J are TRBV25-1 and TRBJ2-3; TRBD1 or TRBD2 may be the D gene (6 bases each). This CDR3 is built from 15 residues. Germline V gene sequence: CDR1 MGHDK, CDR2 SYGVNS. Trimming cost V 1 base and J 5 bases, with 13 bases left between them. CDR3 nucleotides: TGTGCCAGCAGTGAATCAGGGGCGGGGAGAGATACGCAGTATTTT. It is translated as CASSESGAGRDTQYF.

V and J are TRBV18 and TRBJ2-7, with TRBD1 identical over 8 bases. This CDR3 spans 16 amino acids. Trimming took 2 bases from V and 4 from J; bases not matched to a gene: 10. The germline gives CDR1 KGHSH, CDR2 LQKENI. The CDR3: CASSPRPQGARYEQYF. The CDR3 DNA is TGTGCCAGCTCACCAAGGCCCCAGGGGGCGAGGTACGAGCAGTACTTC.

The chain has TRBV5-4 and TRBJ2-7; maybe TRBD1 (5 bases). Trimming shortened V by 0 bases and J by 2 bases, and 6 bases separated the two germline ends. This CDR3 comprises 13 residues. Looked up from germline, CDR1 is SGHNT and CDR2 is YYREEE (reference sequence). In DNA form, the CDR3 reads TGTGCCAGCAGCTTGGAGACAGCCTACGAGCAGTACTTC. It is translated as CASSLETAYEQYF. Complete variable domain (other parts from reference TRBV5-4 and TRBJ2-7): ETGVTQSPTHLIKTRGQQVTLRCSSQSGHNTVSWYQQALGQGPQFIFQYYREEENGRGNFPPRFSGLQFPNYSSELNVNALELDDSALYLCASSLETAYEQYFGPGTRLTVT.

The rearrangement uses TRBV18 and TRBJ2-1, with TRBD2 matching 8 bases. From germline, CDR1 is KGHSH and CDR2 LQKENI. J lost 2 bases, V lost 3 bases, and 3 bases had no gene match. The CDR3 spans 15 residues. CDR3 loop: CASSPTAGAYNEQFF. CDR3 DNA sequence: TGTGCCAGCTCACCGACAGCGGGGGCCTACAATGAGCAGTTCTTC.

J is TRBJ2-7 and V is TRBV5-4; 10 positions match TRBD2. The CDR3 loop spans 16 amino acids. Germline CDR1 reads SGHNT; CDR2 reads YYREEE (reference sequence). After removal of 3 bases from V and 2 bases from J, the junction contained 8 bases not matched to a gene. As DNA, the CDR3 is TGTGCCAGCAGCTCCACCGGGACTAGCGTTGCCTACGAGCAGTACTTC. It yields the protein CASSSTGTSVAYEQYF.

This clone showed up just once. The gene calls are TRBV7-3 and TRBJ2-7, with TRBD1 identical over 7 bases. The CDR3 is 13 residues long. The ends lost 2 bases at V and 2 bases at J; junction bases unmatched: 0. In germline, CDR1 is SGHTA, CDR2 FQGTGA. As DNA, the CDR3 is TGTGCCAGCAGCTTAGGGACAGCCTACGAGCAGTACTTC. Encoded protein: CASSLGTAYEQYF.

V usage is TRBV2 and J usage is TRBJ1-5; 7 bases map to TRBD1. The germline V gene encodes CDR1 SNHLY and CDR2 FYNNEI. The CDR3 sequence is 11 residues long. V dropped 7 bases and J dropped 9; count of bases not matched to a gene: 3. The CDR3 here is CASKYRGPQHF. Written as DNA, the CDR3 is TGTGCCAGCAAGTACAGGGGGCCCCAGCATTTT.

The gene calls are TRBV5-1 and TRBJ1-5; D is possibly TRBD1 (5 bases). CDR1 and CDR2 from the germline V gene are SGHRS and YFSETQ. V lost 2 bases to trimming and J lost 3 bases, with 12 bases between them. This CDR3 has 15 amino acids. The CDR3 DNA reads TGCGCCAGCAGCTTTTCGGGGGAGTCCAATCAGCCCCAGCATTTT. The encoded protein is CASSFSGESNQPQHF. The whole variable domain, remainder taken from reference TRBV5-1 and TRBJ1-5, is KAGVTQTPRYLIKTRGQQVTLSCSPISGHRSVSWYQQTPGQGLQFLFEYFSETQRNKGNFPGRFSGRQFSNSRSEMNVSTLELGDSALYLCASSFSGESNQPQHFGDGTRLSIL.

This rearrangement joins TRBV11-2 to TRBJ2-4, with 7 bases lining up with TRBD2. The CDR3 sequence is 14 residues long. The germline gives CDR1 SGHAT, CDR2 FQNNGV. Trimming took 0 bases from V and 14 from J; bases not matched to a gene: 10. The CDR3 sequence: CASSLDPTGGGKYF. CDR3 sequence (DNA): TGTGCCAGCAGCTTAGATCCGACGGGAGGCGGCAAGTACTTC.

V usage is TRBV5-1 and J usage is TRBJ2-1, with TRBD2 identical over 9 bases. J gave up 7 bases and V 0 bases, and 14 bases lay outside the gene matches. Per germline, CDR1 SGHRS and CDR2 YFSETQ. This CDR3 spans 18 amino acids. The CDR3 here is CASSLASASGARRNEQFF. CDR3 nucleotides: TGCGCCAGCAGCTTGGCCTCGGCTAGCGGGGCGAGGCGGAATGAGCAGTTCTTC.